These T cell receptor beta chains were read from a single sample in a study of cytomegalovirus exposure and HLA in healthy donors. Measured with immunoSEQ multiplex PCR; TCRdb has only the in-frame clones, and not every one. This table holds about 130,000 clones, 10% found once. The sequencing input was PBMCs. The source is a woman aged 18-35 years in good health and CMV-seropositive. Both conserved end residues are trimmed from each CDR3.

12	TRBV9	ASSVGTVRTEAF
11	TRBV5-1	ASSLYGATEAF
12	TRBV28	ASSFKGINTEAF
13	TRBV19	ASQRGGFAGNTIY
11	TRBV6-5	ASSLQGYTEAF
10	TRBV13	ASSQQSYEQY
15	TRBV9	ASSPQRGGAGANVLT
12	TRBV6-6	ASSYGAGTHGYT
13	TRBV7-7	ASSPRFDSTGELF
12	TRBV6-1	ASSEVGSRDTIY